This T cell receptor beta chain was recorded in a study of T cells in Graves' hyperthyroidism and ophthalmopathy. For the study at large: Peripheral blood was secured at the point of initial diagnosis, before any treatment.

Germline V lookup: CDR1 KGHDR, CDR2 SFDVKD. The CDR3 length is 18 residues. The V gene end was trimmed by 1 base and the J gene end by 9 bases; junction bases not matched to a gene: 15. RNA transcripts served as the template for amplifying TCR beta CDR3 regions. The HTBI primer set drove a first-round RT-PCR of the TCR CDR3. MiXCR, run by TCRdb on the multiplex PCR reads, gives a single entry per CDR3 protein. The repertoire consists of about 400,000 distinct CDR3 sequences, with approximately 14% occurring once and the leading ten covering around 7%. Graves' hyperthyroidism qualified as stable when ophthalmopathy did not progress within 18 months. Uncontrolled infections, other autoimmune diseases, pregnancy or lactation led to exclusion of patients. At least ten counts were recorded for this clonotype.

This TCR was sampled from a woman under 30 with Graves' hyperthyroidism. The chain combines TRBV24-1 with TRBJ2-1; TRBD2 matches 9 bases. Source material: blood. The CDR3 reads CATSDFRKVETSGSEQFF. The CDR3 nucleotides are TGTGCCACCAGTGATTTTCGGAAGGTGGAGACTAGCGGTTCTGAGCAGTTCTTC.